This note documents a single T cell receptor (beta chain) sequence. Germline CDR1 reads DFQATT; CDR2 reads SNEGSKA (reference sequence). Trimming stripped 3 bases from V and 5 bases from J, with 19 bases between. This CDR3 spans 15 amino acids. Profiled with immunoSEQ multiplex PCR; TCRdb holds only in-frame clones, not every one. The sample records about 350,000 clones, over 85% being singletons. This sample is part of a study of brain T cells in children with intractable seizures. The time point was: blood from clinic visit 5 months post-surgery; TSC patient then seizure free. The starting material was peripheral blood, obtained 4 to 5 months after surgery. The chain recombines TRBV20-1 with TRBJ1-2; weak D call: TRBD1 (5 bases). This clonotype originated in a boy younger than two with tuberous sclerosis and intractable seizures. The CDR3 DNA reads TGCAGTGCTAGTTCCCCGAGGGGCGAAAAATATGGCTACACCTTC. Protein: CSASSPRGEKYGYTF.